What follows are 26 T cell receptor beta chains derived from one specimen sequenced in a study of memory CD4+ T cells and cytomegalovirus serostatus. The sort gate was single viable CD3+CD4+CD8-CD45RO+ cells for memory CD4+ T cells. Profiling relied on immunoSEQ multiplex PCR, and the TCRdb table lists in-frame clones only, not all of them. The sample comprises about 60,000 clones, roughly 80% of which are singletons, and around 0.51% rests with the top ten. The sample taken for sequencing was memory CD4+ T cells from blood. The origin of the receptors is an adult in good health and CMV-seronegative. Some clones in this sample may be carry-over from other donors' samples.

This clone is a singleton in its sample. The CDR3 protein is CASTLTGNSYEQYF. CDR3 bases: TGTGCCAGCACCTTGACAGGGAACTCCTACGAGCAGTACTTC. The chain carries TRBV6-1 and TRBJ2-7, with 7 positions matching TRBD1. The junction had 6 bases not matched to a gene; V was cut back by 7 bases and J by 0 bases. Per the germline V gene, CDR1 is MNHNS and CDR2 is SASEGT. The CDR3 length is 14 residues.

This clone occurred a few times. This sequence joins TRBV6-5 and TRBJ2-7; D not resolved. The CDR3 runs to 14 residues. CDR1 MNHEY and CDR2 SVGAGI come from the germline V gene. V was pared by 7 bases and J by 0 bases, with 13 bases between. For the CDR3, the DNA is TGTGCCAGCATCCCCGGGCCCAGCTCCTACGAGCAGTACTTC. It is translated as CASIPGPSSYEQYF.

This clone has just a few counts. This rearrangement joins TRBV10-3 to TRBJ1-5; possibly TRBD1 for D (5 bases). Trimming cost V 3 bases and J 6 bases, with 9 bases left between them. CDR1 and CDR2 (germline): ENHRY, SYGVKD. This CDR3 spans 13 amino acids. This chain's CDR3 is CAISDRELQPQHF. CDR3 coding DNA: TGTGCCATCAGTGACAGGGAGCTTCAGCCCCAGCATTTT.

This clone has a single count. This chain joins TRBV21-1 and TRBJ2-7; the table names TRBD2, a call not compared with the DNA. TRBV21-1 is marked as a pseudogene. The CDR3 spans 15 residues. The CDR3 protein is CASSTASGRSYEQYF. DNA of the CDR3: TGTGCCAGCAGCACCGCTAGCGGGAGAAGTTACGAGCAGTACTTC.

The chain carries TRBV13 and TRBJ1-2; 9 bases align to TRBD1. This CDR3 contains 14 residues. Per germline, CDR1 PRHDT and CDR2 FYEKMQ (reference sequence). V trimming: 5 bases; J trimming: 7 bases; junction bases outside the gene matches: 8. The CDR3 coding sequence is TGTGCCAGCAGCCCACGGGGACAGGGTGTTGGCTACACCTTC. Amino acid sequence: CASSPRGQGVGYTF.

The chain employs TRBV6-6 and TRBJ1-1, with 8 bases identical to TRBD1. From germline, CDR1 is MNHNY and CDR2 SVGAGI (reference sequence). J was trimmed by 2 bases and V by 0 bases; bases with no gene match: 2. This CDR3 has 15 residues. CDR3 DNA: TGTGCCAGCAGTTACTCGCAGGGGGCAAACACTGAAGCTTTCTTT. This encodes CASSYSQGANTEAFF.

J is TRBJ2-1 and V is TRBV11-2, with D perhaps TRBD1 or TRBD2 (5 bases each). V was shortened by 1 base and J by 0 bases, with 13 bases between the two germline ends. CDR3 size: 17 residues. Germline assignment: CDR1 SGHAT and CDR2 FQNNGV. CDR3 bases: TGTGCCAGCAGCTTAGGAGGGGCCGGGGCCTCCTACAATGAGCAGTTCTTC. Protein: CASSLGGAGASYNEQFF.

This clone was observed once. The rearrangement links TRBV5-1 to TRBJ2-1; TRBD2 matches 8 bases. The J segment lost 9 bases and the V segment lost 5 bases, leaving 16 bases of the junction unmatched. This CDR3 is built from 16 residues. Germline V gene data show CDR1 as SGHRS and CDR2 as YFSETQ. CDR3 protein: CASSPGTREFDGEQFF. DNA for the CDR3: TGCGCCAGCAGTCCCGGGACTAGAGAATTCGACGGTGAGCAGTTCTTC.

CDR3 region: CASSSRQGGGYTF. CDR3 bases: TGTGCCAGCAGCTCACGACAGGGCGGAGGCTACACCTTC. The chain is built from TRBV7-9 and TRBJ1-2; 7 bases align to TRBD1. The V gene's germline CDR1 is SEHNR and CDR2 FQNEAQ (reference sequence). J was trimmed by 8 bases and V by 4 bases; bases with no gene match: 7. The CDR3 is 13 amino acids.

The chain is built from TRBV27 and TRBJ2-1; a weak D match, TRBD2 (6 bases). V was cut by 3 bases and J by 1 base, with 13 bases left in between. This CDR3 contains 16 residues. Germline CDR1 reads MNHEY; CDR2 reads SMNVEV (reference sequence). CDR3 protein: CASSLQGLLSYNEQFF. CDR3 coding DNA: TGTGCCAGCAGTTTGCAGGGACTTTTGTCCTACAATGAGCAGTTCTTC.

The chain is built from TRBV5-1 and TRBJ1-2; 10 bases agree with TRBD1. The germline CDR1 and CDR2 sequences are SGHRS and YFSETQ. J lost 8 bases, V lost 6 bases, and 10 bases had no gene match. This CDR3 spans 14 amino acids. The CDR3 reads CASTSIPGQGGYTF. The CDR3 DNA reads TGCGCCAGCACCTCAATTCCGGGACAGGGGGGCTACACCTTC.

This chain uses TRBV5-5 with TRBJ1-5; D remains unclear. The germline V gene has CDR1 SGHKS and CDR2 YYEKEE (reference sequence). CDR3 length: 15 amino acids. V was clipped by 0 bases and J by 5 bases, with 12 bases between them. The chain's CDR3 is CASSLVGVPDQPQHF. CDR3 coding DNA: TGTGCCAGCAGCTTGGTTGGGGTACCCGATCAGCCCCAGCATTTT.

This clone showed up just a few times. The V and J genes are TRBV27 and TRBJ1-6; weak D call: TRBD1 (5 bases). V lost 5 bases and J lost 5, with 13 bases in between. CDR1 MNHEY and CDR2 SMNVEV come from the germline V gene (reference sequence). This CDR3 comprises 15 residues. In DNA, the CDR3 is TGTGCCAGCAGTCTGCAAGGACATCATAATTCACCCCTCCACTTT. Translating gives CASSLQGHHNSPLHF.

CDR3 in amino acids: CASRLGSEQYF. The CDR3 region has the DNA TGTGCCAGCAGGTTAGGGAGCGAGCAGTACTTC. V usage is TRBV2 and J usage is TRBJ2-7, with a weak D call TRBD2 (5 bases). Trimming removed 6 bases at V and 6 bases at J, with 9 bases between. From germline, CDR1 is SNHLY and CDR2 FYNNEI. The CDR3 consists of 11 residues.

The chain employs TRBV6-1 and TRBJ2-2, with 8 bases that match TRBD2. The CDR3 totals 15 residues. The V gene end was trimmed by 2 bases and the J gene end by 7 bases; junction bases not matched to a gene: 6. Germline V lookup: CDR1 MNHNS, CDR2 SASEGT. Here the CDR3 reads CASSEQRERIGELFF. The CDR3 region has the DNA TGTGCCAGCAGTGAACAGCGGGAGAGGATCGGGGAGCTGTTTTTT.

The rearrangement links TRBV5-1 to TRBJ2-1; no firm D call. The germline V gene has CDR1 SGHRS and CDR2 YFSETQ. This CDR3 is 12 amino acids long. V was pared by 0 bases and J by 8 bases, with 6 bases between. CDR3 nucleotides: TGCGCCAGCAGCTTGGGTGAGGATGAGCAGTTCTTC. Amino acids: CASSLGEDEQFF.

The genes are TRBV19 and TRBJ2-5; the match to TRBD1 covers 7 bases. Germline CDR1 is LNHDA and CDR2 is SQIVND (reference sequence). The trim removed 3 bases at V and 2 bases at J, leaving 9 bases unmatched. The CDR3 length is 16 residues. The CDR3 nucleotides read TGTGCCAGTAGTATGTGGACAGGTACAAGTCAAGAGACCCAGTACTTC. Its protein is CASSMWTGTSQETQYF.

The chain is built from TRBV19 and TRBJ2-5, with D possibly TRBD1 on 6 matching bases. Germline V gene lookup returns CDR1 LNHDA and CDR2 SQIVND (reference sequence). The ends were cut back, 2 bases at V and 4 bases at J, with 11 bases in the middle. There are 14 residues in the CDR3. CDR3 DNA sequence: TGTGCCAGTAGTATAAATGACAGGTTAGAGACCCAGTACTTC. Protein product: CASSINDRLETQYF.

This clone was counted a single time. The chain carries TRBV19 and TRBJ1-3; no definite D call. Trimming took off 8 bases at V and 3 bases at J, with 5 bases between the two ends. Germline V gene data show CDR1 as LNHDA and CDR2 as SQIVND (reference sequence). The CDR3 covers 11 residues. The CDR3 sequence: CASGYGNTIYF. The CDR3 nucleotides are TGTGCCAGTGGGTATGGAAACACCATATATTTT.

The chain carries TRBV5-1 and TRBJ2-2, with D unclear. The CDR3 runs 14 residues. V dropped 2 bases and J dropped 0 bases, with 5 bases sitting between them. Germline assignment: CDR1 SGHRS and CDR2 YFSETQ. The CDR3 loop is CASSFGSNTGELFF. The CDR3 DNA reads as TGCGCCAGCAGCTTCGGATCGAACACCGGGGAGCTGTTTTTT.

The chain uses TRBV11-2 and TRBJ2-7, with a weak D call TRBD2 (5 bases). This CDR3 spans 14 amino acids. Germline V gene sequence: CDR1 SGHAT, CDR2 FQNNGV. V shed 7 bases and J shed 2 bases, with 15 bases lying between them. CDR3 coding DNA: TGTGCCAGCAACCCCGGACCGACTACCTACGAGCAGTACTTC. This encodes CASNPGPTTYEQYF.

J is TRBJ1-2 and V is TRBV5-6; possible D gene TRBD1, 5 bases. Germline loops: CDR1 SGHDT, CDR2 YYEEEE. V was cut by 4 bases and J by 6 bases, with 13 bases left in between. The CDR3 contains 13 residues. In nucleotides, the CDR3 is TGTGCCAGCAGCGCGTCGGGGACCCATGGCTACACCTTC. Amino acid sequence: CASSASGTHGYTF.

CDR3 nucleotide sequence: TGCGCCAGCAGCTCGGGGACAGGGGGGCGCTCCTACAATGAGCAGTTCTTC. This gives the protein CASSSGTGGRSYNEQFF. The chain links TRBV5-1 to TRBJ2-1; 11 nucleotides align to TRBD1. CDR1 is SGHRS, CDR2 YFSETQ, per germline. The CDR3 loop spans 17 amino acids. V lost 3 bases to trimming and J lost 0 bases; unmatched junction nucleotides: 5.

The chain couples TRBV6-5 to TRBJ1-2; no reliable D call. This CDR3 spans 11 amino acids. CDR1 and CDR2 (germline): MNHEY, SVGAGI. Deletions cut 2 bases from V and 7 bases from J, with 5 bases between. The CDR3 coding sequence is TGTGCCAGCAGTTACGGCTCTGGCTACACCTTC. The encoded protein is CASSYGSGYTF.

This chain connects TRBV28 to TRBJ1-5; a weak D match, TRBD1 (6 bases). The CDR3 contains 18 residues. The germline gives CDR1 MDHEN, CDR2 SYDVKM. The germline V and J ends were trimmed by 6 bases and 4 bases, with 25 bases remaining between them. The CDR3 reads CASSPLLGPEGGNQPQHF. CDR3 coding DNA: TGTGCCAGCAGCCCCCTTTTGGGGCCCGAAGGGGGGAATCAGCCCCAGCATTTT.

The chain couples TRBV27 to TRBJ1-1; weak D call: TRBD1 (6 bases). This CDR3 is built from 12 residues. Germline values: CDR1 MNHEY, CDR2 SMNVEV (reference sequence). V dropped 0 bases and J dropped 13 bases, with 12 bases sitting between them. This CDR3 reads CASSLSRTALFF. The DNA for the CDR3 is TGTGCCAGCAGTTTATCCCGGACAGCCCTTTTCTTT.